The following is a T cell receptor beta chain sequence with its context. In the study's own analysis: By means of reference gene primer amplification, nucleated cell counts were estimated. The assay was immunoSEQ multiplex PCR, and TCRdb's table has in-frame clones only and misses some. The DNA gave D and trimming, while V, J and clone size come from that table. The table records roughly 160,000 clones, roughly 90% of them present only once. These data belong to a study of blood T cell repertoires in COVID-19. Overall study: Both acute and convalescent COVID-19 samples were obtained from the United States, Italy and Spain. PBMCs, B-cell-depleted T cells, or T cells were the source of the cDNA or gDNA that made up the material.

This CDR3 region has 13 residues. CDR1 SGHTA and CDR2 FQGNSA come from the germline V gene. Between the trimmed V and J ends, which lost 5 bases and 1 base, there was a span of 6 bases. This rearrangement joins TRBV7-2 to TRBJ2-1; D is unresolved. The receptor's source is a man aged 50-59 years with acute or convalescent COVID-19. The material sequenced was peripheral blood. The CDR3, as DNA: TGTGCCAGCAGCGTGACATCCTACAATGAGCAGTTCTTC. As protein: CASSVTSYNEQFF.